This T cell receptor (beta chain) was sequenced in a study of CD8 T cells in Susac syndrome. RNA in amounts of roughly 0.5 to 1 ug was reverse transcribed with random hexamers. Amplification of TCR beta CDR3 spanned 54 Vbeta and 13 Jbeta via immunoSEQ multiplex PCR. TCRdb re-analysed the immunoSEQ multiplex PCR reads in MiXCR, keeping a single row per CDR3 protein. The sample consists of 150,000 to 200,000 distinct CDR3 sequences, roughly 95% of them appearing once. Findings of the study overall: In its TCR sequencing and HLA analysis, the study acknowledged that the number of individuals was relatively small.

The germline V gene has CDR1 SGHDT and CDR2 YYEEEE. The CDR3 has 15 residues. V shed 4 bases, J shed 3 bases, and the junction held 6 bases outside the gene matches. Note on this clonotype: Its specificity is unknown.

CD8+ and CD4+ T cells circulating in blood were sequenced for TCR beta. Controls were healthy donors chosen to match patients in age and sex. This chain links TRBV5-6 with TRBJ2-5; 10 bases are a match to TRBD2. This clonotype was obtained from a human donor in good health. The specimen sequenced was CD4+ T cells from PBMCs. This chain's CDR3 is CASSPLLAGKETQYF. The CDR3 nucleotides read TGTGCCAGCAGCCCTCTACTAGCGGGAAAAGAGACCCAGTACTTC.